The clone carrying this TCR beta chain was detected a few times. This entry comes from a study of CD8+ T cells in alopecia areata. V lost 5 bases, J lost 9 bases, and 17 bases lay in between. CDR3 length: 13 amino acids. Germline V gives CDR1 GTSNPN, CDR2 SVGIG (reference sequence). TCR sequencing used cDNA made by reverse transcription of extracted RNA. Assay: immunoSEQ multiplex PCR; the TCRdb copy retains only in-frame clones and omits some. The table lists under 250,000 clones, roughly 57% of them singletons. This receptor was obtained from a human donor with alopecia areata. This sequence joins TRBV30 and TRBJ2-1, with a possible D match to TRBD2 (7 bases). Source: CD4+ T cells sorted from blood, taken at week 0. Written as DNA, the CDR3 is TGTGCCTGGTCACAGGGTTGGGGGGGTGAGCAGTTCTTC. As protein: CAWSQGWGGEQFF.